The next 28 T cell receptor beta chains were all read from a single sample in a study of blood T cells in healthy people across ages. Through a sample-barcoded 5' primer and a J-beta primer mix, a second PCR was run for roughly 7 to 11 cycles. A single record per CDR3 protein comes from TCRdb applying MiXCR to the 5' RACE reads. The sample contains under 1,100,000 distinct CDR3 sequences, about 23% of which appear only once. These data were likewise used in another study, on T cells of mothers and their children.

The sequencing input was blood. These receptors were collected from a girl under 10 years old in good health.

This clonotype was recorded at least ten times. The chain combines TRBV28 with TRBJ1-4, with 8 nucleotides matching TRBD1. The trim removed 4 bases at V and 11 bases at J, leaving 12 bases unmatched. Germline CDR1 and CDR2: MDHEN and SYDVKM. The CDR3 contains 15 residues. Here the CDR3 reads CASSSLGTGGNKLFF. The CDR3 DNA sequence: TGTGCCAGCAGTTCCCTCGGGACAGGTGGGAATAAACTGTTTTTT.

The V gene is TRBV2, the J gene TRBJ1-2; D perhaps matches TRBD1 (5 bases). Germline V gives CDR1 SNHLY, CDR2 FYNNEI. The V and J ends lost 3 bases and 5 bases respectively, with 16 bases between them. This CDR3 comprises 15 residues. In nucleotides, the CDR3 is TGTGCCAGCAGTGACGACGGGCAGGGAGGATATGGCTACACCTTC. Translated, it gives CASSDDGQGGYGYTF.

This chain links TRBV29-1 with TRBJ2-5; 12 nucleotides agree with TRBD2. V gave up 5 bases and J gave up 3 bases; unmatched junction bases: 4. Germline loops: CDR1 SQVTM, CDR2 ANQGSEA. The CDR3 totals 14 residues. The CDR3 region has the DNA TGCAGCGTTCCAGGACTAGCGGGGAAAGAGACCCAGTACTTC. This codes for CSVPGLAGKETQYF.

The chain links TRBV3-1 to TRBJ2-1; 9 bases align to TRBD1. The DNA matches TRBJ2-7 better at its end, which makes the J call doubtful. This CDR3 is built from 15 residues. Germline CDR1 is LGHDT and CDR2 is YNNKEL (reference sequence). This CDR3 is CASSQGQGLTYEQYF. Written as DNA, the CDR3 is TGTGCCAGCAGCCAGGGACAGGGCTTAACCTACGAGCAGTACTTC.

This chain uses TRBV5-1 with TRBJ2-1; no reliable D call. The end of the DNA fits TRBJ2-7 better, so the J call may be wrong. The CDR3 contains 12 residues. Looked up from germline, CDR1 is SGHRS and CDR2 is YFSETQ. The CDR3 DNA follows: TGCGCCAGCAGCGAGTACTCCTACGAGCAGTACTTC. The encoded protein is CASSEYSYEQYF.

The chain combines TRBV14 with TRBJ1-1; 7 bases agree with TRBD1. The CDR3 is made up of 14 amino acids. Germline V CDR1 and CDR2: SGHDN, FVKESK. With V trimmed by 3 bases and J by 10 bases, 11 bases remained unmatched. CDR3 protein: CASSQQGDSRRAFF. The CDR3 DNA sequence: TGTGCCAGCAGCCAGCAGGGGGACAGTCGGAGAGCTTTCTTT.

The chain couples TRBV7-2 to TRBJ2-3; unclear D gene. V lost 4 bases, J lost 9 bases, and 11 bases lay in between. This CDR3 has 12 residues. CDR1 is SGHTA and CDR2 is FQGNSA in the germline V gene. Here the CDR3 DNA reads TGTGCCAGCAGCTCTTCGTGGGCAACGCAGTATTTT. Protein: CASSSSWATQYF.

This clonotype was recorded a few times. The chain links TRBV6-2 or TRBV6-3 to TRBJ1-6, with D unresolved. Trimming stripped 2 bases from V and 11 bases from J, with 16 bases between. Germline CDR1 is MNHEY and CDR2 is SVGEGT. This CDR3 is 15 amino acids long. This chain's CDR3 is CASSYPIRLAPPLHF. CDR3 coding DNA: TGTGCCAGCAGTTACCCGATCCGCTTAGCACCACCCCTCCACTTT.

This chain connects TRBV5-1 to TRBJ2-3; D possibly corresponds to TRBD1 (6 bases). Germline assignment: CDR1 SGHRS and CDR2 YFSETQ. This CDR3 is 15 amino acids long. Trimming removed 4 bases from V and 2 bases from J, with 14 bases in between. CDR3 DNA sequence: TGCGCCAGCAGCCTTGACAGGTTCCACACAGATACGCAGTATTTT. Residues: CASSLDRFHTDTQYF. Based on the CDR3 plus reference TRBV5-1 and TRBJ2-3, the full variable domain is KAGVTQTPRYLIKTRGQQVTLSCSPISGHRSVSWYQQTPGQGLQFLFEYFSETQRNKGNFPGRFSGRQFSNSRSEMNVSTLELGDSALYLCASSLDRFHTDTQYFGPGTRLTVL.

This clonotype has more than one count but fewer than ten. The CDR3 DNA is TGTGCCAGCAGCTTAATTGGACAGAAACAAGAGACCCAGTACTTC. Its translation: CASSLIGQKQETQYF. The J gene is TRBJ2-5, the V gene TRBV13, with a tentative D call TRBD1 (6 bases). V shed 2 bases and J shed 2 bases, with 12 bases lying between them. Germline V gene lookup returns CDR1 PRHDT and CDR2 FYEKMQ (reference sequence). CDR3 length: 15 residues.

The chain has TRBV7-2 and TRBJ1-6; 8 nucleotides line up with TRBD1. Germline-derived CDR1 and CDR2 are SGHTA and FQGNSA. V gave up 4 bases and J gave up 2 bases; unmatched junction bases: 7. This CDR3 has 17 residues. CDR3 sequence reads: CASSSRGQATYNSPLHF. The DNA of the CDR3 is TGTGCCAGCAGCTCCAGGGGGCAGGCAACCTATAATTCACCCCTCCACTTT.

The CDR3 sequence is CSAILVGEQYF. As DNA, the CDR3 is TGCAGTGCCATTTTAGTTGGCGAGCAGTACTTC. The J gene is TRBJ2-7, the V gene TRBV20-1, with unresolved D. The V and J ends lost 6 bases and 6 bases respectively, with 12 bases between them. The CDR3 runs to 11 residues. The V gene's germline CDR1 is DFQATT and CDR2 SNEGSKA (reference sequence).

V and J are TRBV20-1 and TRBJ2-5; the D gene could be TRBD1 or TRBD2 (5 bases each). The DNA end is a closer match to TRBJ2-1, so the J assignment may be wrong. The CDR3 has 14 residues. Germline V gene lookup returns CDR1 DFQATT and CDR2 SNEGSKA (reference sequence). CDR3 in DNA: TGCAGTGCTAGAGGGGGGTCGCTATCATATGAGCAGTTCTTC. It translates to CSARGGSLSYEQFF.

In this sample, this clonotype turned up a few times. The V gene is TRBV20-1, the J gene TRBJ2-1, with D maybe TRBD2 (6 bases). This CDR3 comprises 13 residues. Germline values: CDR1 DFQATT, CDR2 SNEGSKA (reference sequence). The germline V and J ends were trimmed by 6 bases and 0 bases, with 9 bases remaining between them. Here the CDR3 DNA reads TGCAGTGCCGCTAGCGACTCCTACAATGAGCAGTTCTTC. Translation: CSAASDSYNEQFF.

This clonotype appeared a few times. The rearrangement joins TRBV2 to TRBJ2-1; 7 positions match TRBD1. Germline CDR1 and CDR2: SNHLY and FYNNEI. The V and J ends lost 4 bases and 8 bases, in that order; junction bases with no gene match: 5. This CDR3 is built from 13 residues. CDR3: CASSGQGSYEQFF. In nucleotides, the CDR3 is TGTGCCAGCAGTGGACAGGGTAGTTATGAGCAGTTCTTC.

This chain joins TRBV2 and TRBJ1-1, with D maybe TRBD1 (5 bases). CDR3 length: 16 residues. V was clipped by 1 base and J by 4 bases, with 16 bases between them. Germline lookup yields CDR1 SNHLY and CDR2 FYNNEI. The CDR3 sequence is CASSEVGGALSTEAFF. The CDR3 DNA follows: TGTGCCAGCAGTGAAGTTGGAGGGGCGCTTTCCACTGAAGCTTTCTTT.

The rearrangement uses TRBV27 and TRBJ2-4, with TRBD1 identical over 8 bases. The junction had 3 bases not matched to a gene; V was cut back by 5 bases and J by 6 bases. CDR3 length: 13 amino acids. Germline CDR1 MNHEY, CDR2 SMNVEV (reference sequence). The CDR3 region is CASSVGTGNIQYF. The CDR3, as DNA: TGTGCCAGCAGTGTCGGGACAGGAAACATTCAGTACTTC.

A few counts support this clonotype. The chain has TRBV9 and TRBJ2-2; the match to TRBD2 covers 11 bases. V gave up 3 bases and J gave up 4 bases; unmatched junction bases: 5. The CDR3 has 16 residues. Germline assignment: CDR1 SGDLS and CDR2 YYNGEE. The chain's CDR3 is CASSATSGSFTGELFF. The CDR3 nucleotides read TGTGCCAGCAGCGCTACTAGCGGGAGTTTCACCGGGGAGCTGTTTTTT.

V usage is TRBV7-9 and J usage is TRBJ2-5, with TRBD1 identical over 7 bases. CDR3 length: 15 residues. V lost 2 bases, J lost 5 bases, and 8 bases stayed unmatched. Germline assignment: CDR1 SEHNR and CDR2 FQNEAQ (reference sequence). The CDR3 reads CASSLFKGGAETQYF. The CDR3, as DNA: TGTGCCAGCAGCTTATTTAAAGGGGGCGCTGAGACCCAGTACTTC.

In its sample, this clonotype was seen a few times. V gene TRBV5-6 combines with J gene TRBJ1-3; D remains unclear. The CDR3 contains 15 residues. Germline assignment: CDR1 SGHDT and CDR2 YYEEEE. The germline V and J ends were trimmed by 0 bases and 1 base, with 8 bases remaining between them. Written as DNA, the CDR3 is TGTGCCAGCAGCTTGGGGAGGTGGTCTGGAAACACCATATATTTT. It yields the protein CASSLGRWSGNTIYF.

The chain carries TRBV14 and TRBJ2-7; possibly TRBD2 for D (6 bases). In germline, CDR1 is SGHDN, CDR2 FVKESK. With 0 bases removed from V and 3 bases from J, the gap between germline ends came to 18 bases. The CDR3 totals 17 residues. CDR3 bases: TGTGCCAGCAGCCAAGATCATGGAGCGGGCCACCTCTACGAGCAGTACTTC. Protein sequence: CASSQDHGAGHLYEQYF. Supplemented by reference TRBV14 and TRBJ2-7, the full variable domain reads EAGVTQFPSHSVIEKGQTVTLRCDPISGHDNLYWYRRVMGKEIKFLLHFVKESKQDESGMPNNRFLAERTGGTYSTLKVQPAELEDSGVYFCASSQDHGAGHLYEQYFGPGTRLTVT.

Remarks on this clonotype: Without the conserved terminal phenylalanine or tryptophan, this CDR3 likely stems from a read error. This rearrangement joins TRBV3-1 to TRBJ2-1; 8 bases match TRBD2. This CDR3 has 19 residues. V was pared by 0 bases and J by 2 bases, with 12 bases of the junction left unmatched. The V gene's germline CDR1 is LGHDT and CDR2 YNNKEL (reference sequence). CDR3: CASSQDLPGIAGTYNEQFL. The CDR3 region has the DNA TGTGCCAGCAGCCAAGATCTCCCTGGGATAGCGGGAACCTACAATGAGCAGTTCCTC.

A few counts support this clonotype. CDR3 sequence (DNA): TGCAGTGCTCTTCGAGGCTCGGGGGAGCTGTTTTTT. It yields the protein CSALRGSGELFF. The chain has TRBV20-1 and TRBJ2-2; D remains ambiguous. Germline values: CDR1 DFQATT, CDR2 SNEGSKA (reference sequence). Trimming took off 5 bases at V and 8 bases at J, with 12 bases between the two ends. The CDR3 totals 12 residues.

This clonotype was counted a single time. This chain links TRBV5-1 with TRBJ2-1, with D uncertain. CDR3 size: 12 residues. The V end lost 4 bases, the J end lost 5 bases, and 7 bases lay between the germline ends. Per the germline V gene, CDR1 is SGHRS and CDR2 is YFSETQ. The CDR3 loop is CASSNYDNEQFF. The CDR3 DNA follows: TGCGCCAGCAGCAACTACGACAATGAGCAGTTCTTC. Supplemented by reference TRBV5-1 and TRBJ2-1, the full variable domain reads KAGVTQTPRYLIKTRGQQVTLSCSPISGHRSVSWYQQTPGQGLQFLFEYFSETQRNKGNFPGRFSGRQFSNSRSEMNVSTLELGDSALYLCASSNYDNEQFFGPGTRLTVL.

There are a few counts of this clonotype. The CDR3 is CASSLWTKLNTEAFF. The CDR3 nucleotides are TGTGCCAGCAGCTTATGGACAAAATTGAACACTGAAGCTTTCTTT. The rearrangement uses TRBV7-2 and TRBJ1-1; TRBD1 might be the D (5 bases). V was cut by 2 bases and J by 0 bases, with 10 bases left in between. Germline-derived CDR1 and CDR2 are SGHTA and FQGNSA. The CDR3 has 15 amino acids.

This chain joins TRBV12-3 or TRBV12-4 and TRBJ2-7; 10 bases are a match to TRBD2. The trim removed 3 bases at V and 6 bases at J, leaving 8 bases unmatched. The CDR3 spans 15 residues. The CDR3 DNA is TGTGCCAGCAGTTTTGGGAGCGGGAGGGCCGGCGAGCAGTACTTC. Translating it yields CASSFGSGRAGEQYF.

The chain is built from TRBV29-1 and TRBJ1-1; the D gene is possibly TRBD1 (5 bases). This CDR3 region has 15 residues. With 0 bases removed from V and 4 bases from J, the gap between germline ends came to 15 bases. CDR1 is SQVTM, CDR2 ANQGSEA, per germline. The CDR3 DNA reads TGCAGCGTTGAAGATTATGACGACGGGGCCACTGAAGCTTTCTTT. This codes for CSVEDYDDGATEAFF.

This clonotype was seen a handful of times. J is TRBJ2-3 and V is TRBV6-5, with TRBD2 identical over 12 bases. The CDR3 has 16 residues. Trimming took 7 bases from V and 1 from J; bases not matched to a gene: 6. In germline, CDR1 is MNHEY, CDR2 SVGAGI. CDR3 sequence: CASIKGLAGRTDTQYF. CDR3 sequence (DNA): TGTGCCAGCATTAAGGGACTAGCGGGCCGCACAGATACGCAGTATTTT.